This TCR beta chain was sequenced for a study of shared clonotypes between healthy human individuals. It was about 210 ng DNA, around 33,000 T cell genomes, that sorted-subset replicate PCRs used. Only in-frame clones appear in the TCRdb table, and some are missing; sequencing was by immunoSEQ multiplex PCR. The repertoire has roughly 2.1 million clones, around 93% of them found once; the top ten carry around 1.7%. The sample holds a few counts of this clone. In the naive CD8 group, cells lacked CD45RO and were positively selected for CCR7, so terminally differentiated effector memory CD45RA+ cells were left out. Sequenced: naive CD8+ T cells from PBMCs. The TCR sequence derives from a man between 18 and 35 years old in good health. Some clones in this sample may be carry-over from other donors' samples.

The CDR3 protein is CASSSPSLKMNTEAFF. The CDR3, as DNA: TGTGCCAGCAGCTCCCCATCCTTGAAAATGAACACTGAAGCTTTCTTT. The rearrangement links TRBV7-9 to TRBJ1-1, with no clear D. V was clipped by 4 bases and J by 0 bases, with 15 bases between them. This CDR3 is built from 16 residues. Germline values: CDR1 SEHNR, CDR2 FQNEAQ (reference sequence).